These 32 T cell receptor beta chains came from one sample sequenced in a study of memory CD4+ T cells and cytomegalovirus serostatus. Single viable CD3+CD4+CD8-CD45RO+ cells were sorted as the memory CD4+ T cells. The method was immunoSEQ multiplex PCR; TCRdb's version includes in-frame clones alone and lacks a portion of them. The sample includes approximately 88,000 clones, about 80% of them seen just once. Sequenced sample: memory CD4+ T cells from blood. These receptors were taken from an adult in good health and CMV-seropositive.

V gene TRBV10-1 combines with J gene TRBJ1-1, with TRBD1 matching over 12 bases. The CDR3 loop spans 16 amino acids. Germline V lookup: CDR1 WNHNN, CDR2 SYGVQD (reference sequence). Germline trimming cut 3 bases from V and 6 bases from J; bases unmatched to any gene: 8. The CDR3 loop is CASSDPGQGADPEAFF. CDR3 DNA sequence: TGCGCCAGCAGTGACCCGGGACAGGGGGCCGACCCTGAAGCTTTCTTT.

This clone has a single count. V and J are TRBV11-3 and TRBJ2-2; D is unresolved. The CDR3 is 14 residues long. The germline V gene has CDR1 SGHNT and CDR2 YENEEA. V lost 1 base, J lost 7 bases, and 10 bases lay in between. This chain's CDR3 is CASSLGVYGGELFF. Here the CDR3 DNA reads TGTGCCAGCAGCTTAGGGGTGTACGGCGGGGAGCTGTTTTTT.

V gene TRBV6-5 combines with J gene TRBJ2-7; 7 bases line up with TRBD1. The J segment lost 2 bases and the V segment lost 4 bases, leaving 5 bases of the junction unmatched. Germline CDR1 MNHEY, CDR2 SVGAGI. The CDR3 is 14 residues long. For the CDR3, the DNA is TGTGCCAGCAGTTTCGGACAGGCTACCTACGAGCAGTACTTC. Protein: CASSFGQATYEQYF.

CDR3 loop: CASSFGTGMMGANVLTF. The CDR3 DNA follows: TGTGCCAGTAGTTTCGGGACAGGGATGATGGGGGCCAACGTCCTGACTTTC. The V and J genes are TRBV19 and TRBJ2-6; TRBD1 matches 9 bases. The V gene's germline CDR1 is LNHDA and CDR2 SQIVND (reference sequence). This CDR3 has 17 residues. Germline trimming cut 5 bases from V and 4 bases from J; bases unmatched to any gene: 9.

The chain carries TRBV5-1 and TRBJ1-1, with a weak D call TRBD1 (5 bases). The germline CDR1 and CDR2 sequences are SGHRS and YFSETQ. V shed 8 bases and J shed 0 bases, with 14 bases lying between them. CDR3 length: 14 residues. DNA of the CDR3: TGCGCCAGTCAGGGTCCTGGGATGAACACTGAAGCTTTCTTT. Its protein is CASQGPGMNTEAFF.

The chain is built from TRBV2 and TRBJ2-6; 8 nucleotides match TRBD1. The CDR3 runs to 16 residues. The V segment lost 5 bases and the J segment 2 bases; nucleotides outside the gene matches: 5. Germline V lookup: CDR1 SNHLY, CDR2 FYNNEI. The CDR3 here is CASSKNRGAGANVLTF. CDR3 nucleotide sequence: TGTGCCAGCAGTAAAAACAGGGGGGCTGGGGCCAACGTCCTGACTTTC. The full variable domain, with the rest looked up from reference TRBV2 and TRBJ2-6, is EPEVTQTPSHQVTQMGQEVILRCVPISNHLYFYWYRQILGQKVEFLVSFYNNEISEKSEIFDDQFSVERPDGSNFTLKIRSTKLEDSAMYFCASSKNRGAGANVLTFGAGSRLTVL.

The chain links TRBV10-3 to TRBJ1-2; 7 bases match TRBD1. With 8 bases clipped from V and 2 bases from J, the junction kept 5 bases outside the gene matches. The CDR3 loop spans 13 amino acids. CDR1 is ENHRY and CDR2 is SYGVKD in the germline V gene. The CDR3 DNA follows: TGTGCCATCCGGACAGGAGAGAACTATGGCTACACCTTC. This translates into CAIRTGENYGYTF.

The chain has TRBV6-6 and TRBJ2-7, with unresolved D. V lost 2 bases and J lost 3, with 8 bases in between. The CDR3 covers 13 residues. Germline V gene lookup returns CDR1 MNHNY and CDR2 SVGAGI (reference sequence). CDR3 nucleotide sequence: TGTGCCAGCAGTTACGGAGAAATCTACGAGCAGTACTTC. Translating it yields CASSYGEIYEQYF.

V and J are TRBV4-3 and TRBJ2-1; D remains ambiguous. The CDR3 contains 13 residues. Germline loops: CDR1 LGHNA, CDR2 YSLEER. V shed 3 bases and J shed 7 bases, with 10 bases lying between them. CDR3 nucleotides: TGCGCCAGCAGCCATGAGCTCGGAAATGAGCAGTTCTTC. Translating it yields CASSHELGNEQFF.

The chain employs TRBV6-6 and TRBJ2-1; D gene unclear. The germline V gene encodes CDR1 MNHNY and CDR2 SVGAGI (reference sequence). This CDR3 comprises 14 residues. V was trimmed by 8 bases and J by 1 base, leaving 12 bases between them. The CDR3 bases are TGTGCCAGCGCCGGCTACGGGTCCTACAATGAGCAGTTCTTC. Residues: CASAGYGSYNEQFF.

The chain has TRBV2 and TRBJ2-5; D unclear. Trimming stripped 6 bases from V and 5 bases from J, with 10 bases between. This CDR3 is built from 12 residues. Germline-derived CDR1 and CDR2 are SNHLY and FYNNEI. The CDR3 reads CASRIETETQYF. CDR3 nucleotides: TGTGCCAGCAGGATAGAGACGGAGACCCAGTACTTC. Supplemented by reference TRBV2 and TRBJ2-5, the full variable domain reads EPEVTQTPSHQVTQMGQEVILRCVPISNHLYFYWYRQILGQKVEFLVSFYNNEISEKSEIFDDQFSVERPDGSNFTLKIRSTKLEDSAMYFCASRIETETQYFGPGTRLLVL.

V is TRBV6-4 and J is TRBJ2-4; the match to TRBD1 covers 7 bases. V lost 4 bases and J lost 0; bases outside the gene matches: 9. Germline V gives CDR1 MRHNA, CDR2 SNTAGT. CDR3 length: 17 residues. As DNA, the CDR3 is TGTGCCAGCAGTGGACAGGGAAACCTTCTAGCCAAAAACATTCAGTACTTC. Translating gives CASSGQGNLLAKNIQYF.

This clone was counted only a few times. The chain combines TRBV30 with TRBJ2-7, with D possibly being TRBD1 (5 bases). V dropped 3 bases and J dropped 4 bases, with 10 bases sitting between them. The germline CDR1 and CDR2 sequences are GTSNPN and SVGIG (reference sequence). The CDR3 loop spans 12 amino acids. This CDR3 reads CAWSLTGYEQYF. CDR3 sequence (DNA): TGTGCCTGGAGCCTCACAGGTTACGAGCAGTACTTC.

The rearrangement joins TRBV6-1 to TRBJ2-4, with no clear D. The germline V gene encodes CDR1 MNHNS and CDR2 SASEGT. The V gene lost 1 base and the J gene lost 8 bases, with 15 bases spanning the gap. CDR3 length: 15 residues. CDR3 DNA: TGTGCCAGCAGTGAAGGGGTGGCTAAGTCGCACATTCAGTACTTC. The encoded protein is CASSEGVAKSHIQYF.

The chain recombines TRBV5-4 with TRBJ1-2; D remains ambiguous. V shed 4 bases and J shed 0 bases, with 10 bases lying between them. There are 14 residues in the CDR3. In germline, CDR1 is SGHNT, CDR2 YYREEE (reference sequence). Here the CDR3 DNA reads TGTGCCAGCAGCCACCCAAGAGCTAACTATGGCTACACCTTC. Its protein is CASSHPRANYGYTF.

This clone was observed a few times. The V and J genes are TRBV7-3 and TRBJ2-1; 11 bases align to TRBD2. V dropped 3 bases and J dropped 9; count of bases not matched to a gene: 13. Germline V gene data show CDR1 as SGHTA and CDR2 as FQGTGA. The CDR3 extends over 17 amino acids. CDR3 amino acids: CASSLGLAGGLSGEQFF. Written as DNA, the CDR3 is TGTGCCAGCAGCTTGGGATTAGCGGGAGGGCTTTCCGGTGAGCAGTTCTTC.

The rearrangement uses TRBV6-6 and TRBJ2-7; no reliable D call. Germline V gene data show CDR1 as MNHNY and CDR2 as SVGAGI (reference sequence). This CDR3 spans 12 amino acids. Trimming cost V 2 bases and J 7 bases, with 9 bases left between them. In nucleotides, the CDR3 is TGTGCCAGCAGTTACCCCGGCGCGGAGCAGTACTTC. Protein sequence: CASSYPGAEQYF.

The rearrangement uses TRBV16 and TRBJ1-1; D not certain. CDR1 and CDR2 (germline): KGHSY, FQNENV. The CDR3 is 15 residues long. Between the trimmed V and J ends, which lost 1 base and 0 bases, there was a span of 9 bases. CDR3 in DNA: TGTGCCAGCAGCCAATGGGCGGCCGTGAACACTGAAGCTTTCTTT. Residues: CASSQWAAVNTEAFF. Full variable domain (outside the CDR3, taken from reference TRBV16 and TRBJ1-1): GEEVAQTPKHLVRGEGQKAKLYCAPIKGHSYVFWYQQVLKNEFKFLISFQNENVFDETGMPKERFSAKCLPNSPCSLEIQATKLEDSAVYFCASSQWAAVNTEAFFGQGTRLTVV.

The chain combines TRBV7-3 with TRBJ2-5; tentatively, D is TRBD1 or TRBD2 (6 bases each). V was clipped by 5 bases and J by 1 base, with 14 bases between them. This CDR3 has 15 residues. Germline CDR1 and CDR2: SGHTA and FQGTGA. The CDR3 loop is CASSDRKGGQETQYF. CDR3 DNA: TGTGCCAGCAGCGACCGAAAGGGGGGCCAAGAGACCCAGTACTTC.

The genes are TRBV7-2 and TRBJ1-1; D is ambiguous. CDR1 and CDR2 from the germline V gene are SGHTA and FQGNSA. The V gene lost 5 bases and the J gene lost 6 bases, with 16 bases spanning the gap. The CDR3 totals 14 residues. CDR3 coding DNA: TGTGCCAGCAGCCAACCGACACAATGGGCTGAAGCTTTCTTT. Its translation: CASSQPTQWAEAFF.

This rearrangement joins TRBV28 to TRBJ2-5; 10 bases agree with TRBD2. V lost 6 bases and J lost 4; bases outside the gene matches: 14. The CDR3 contains 17 residues. Germline V gives CDR1 MDHEN, CDR2 SYDVKM. This CDR3 reads CASSPTYSGRFGETQYF. The CDR3 nucleotides are TGTGCCAGCAGCCCCACCTATAGCGGGAGGTTTGGAGAGACCCAGTACTTC.

This clone was found once. The chain joins TRBV19 to TRBJ2-2; tentative D call: TRBD2 (5 bases). The V end was cut by 5 bases, the J end by 6 bases, with 13 bases between. The CDR3 spans 14 residues. Germline lookup yields CDR1 LNHDA and CDR2 SQIVND (reference sequence). CDR3 sequence reads: CASSVDFSAGELFF. CDR3 bases: TGTGCCAGTAGTGTGGACTTTTCCGCCGGGGAGCTGTTTTTT.

The V call is TRBV6-5, the J call TRBJ2-3, with 7 bases aligning to TRBD1. There are 12 residues in the CDR3. From germline, CDR1 is MNHEY and CDR2 SVGAGI. J gave up 9 bases and V 0 bases, and 0 bases lay outside the gene matches. In DNA, the CDR3 is TGTGCCAGCAGTTACTCACAGGGGACGCAGTATTTT. Translating gives CASSYSQGTQYF.

The table lists this clone with a few counts. The gene calls are TRBV29-1 and TRBJ1-1, with a possible D match to TRBD1 (6 bases). The germline V gene encodes CDR1 SQVTM and CDR2 ANQGSEA. The CDR3 has 13 residues. V was clipped by 7 bases and J by 6 bases, with 18 bases between them. This CDR3 is CSAGTGRAAEAFF. The CDR3 DNA reads as TGCAGCGCCGGAACAGGGAGGGCCGCTGAAGCTTTCTTT.

J is TRBJ1-2 and V is TRBV28, with 8 bases lining up with TRBD1. In germline, CDR1 is MDHEN, CDR2 SYDVKM. The length of the CDR3 is 15 residues. V shed 7 bases, J shed 7 bases, and the junction held 14 bases outside the gene matches. CDR3 sequence: CASIDRGPNRGGYTF. DNA of the CDR3: TGTGCCAGCATTGACAGGGGCCCTAATAGGGGTGGCTACACCTTC.

CDR3 sequence: CASSLDVNGELFF. The CDR3 coding sequence is TGTGCCAGCAGCTTAGACGTAAACGGGGAGCTGTTTTTT. This chain uses TRBV7-9 with TRBJ2-2; D call uncertain. Germline V gene sequence: CDR1 SEHNR, CDR2 FQNEAQ (reference sequence). The CDR3 covers 13 residues. The V end lost 1 base, the J end lost 7 bases, and 7 bases lay between the germline ends.

This clone was detected ten times or more. The rearrangement joins TRBV2 to TRBJ2-1; TRBD2 aligns across 8 bases. Germline CDR1 is SNHLY and CDR2 is FYNNEI. V shed 7 bases, J shed 7 bases, and the junction held 6 bases outside the gene matches. This CDR3 contains 13 residues. The CDR3 sequence is CASITGTSNEQFF. The CDR3 DNA reads TGTGCCAGCATTACCGGGACTAGTAATGAGCAGTTCTTC.

A few counts support this clone. V and J are TRBV5-8 and TRBJ2-4, with D unresolved. CDR3 length equals 17 residues. Germline CDR1 reads SGHTS; CDR2 reads YDEGEE. V lost 0 bases and J lost 0, with 13 bases in between. CDR3 sequence reads: CASSLVGSGRAKNIQYF. The CDR3 DNA is TGTGCCAGCAGCTTGGTTGGGTCCGGTAGAGCCAAAAACATTCAGTACTTC.

This clone was seen once. The J gene is TRBJ2-7, the V gene TRBV21-1; TRBD2 is taken as the D call from the table, unchecked against the DNA. TRBV21-1 is annotated as a pseudogene. The CDR3 runs to 12 residues. The CDR3 nucleotides read TGTGCCAGCAGCAAAGTTCGCGGGGGGAAGTACTTC. It specifies CASSKVRGGKYF.

The chain is built from TRBV6-6 and TRBJ1-2, with a tentative D call TRBD1 (5 bases). The CDR3 has 14 amino acids. The germline gives CDR1 MNHNY, CDR2 SVGAGI (reference sequence). The V and J ends lost 11 bases and 6 bases respectively, with 22 bases between them. Here the CDR3 DNA reads TGTGCCGTCCTGGGGAGGGGCAGGGAGGATGGCTACACCTTC. Its translation: CAVLGRGREDGYTF.

V usage is TRBV18 and J usage is TRBJ2-5; the D gene is possibly TRBD1 (6 bases). This CDR3 comprises 17 residues. V shed 2 bases and J shed 4 bases, with 20 bases lying between them. CDR1 and CDR2 (germline): KGHSH, LQKENI. Here the CDR3 reads CASSPGTGTVPGETQYF. The CDR3 nucleotides read TGTGCCAGCTCACCAGGAACAGGGACGGTACCAGGAGAGACCCAGTACTTC.

The chain employs TRBV7-2 and TRBJ2-2, with TRBD2 identical over 10 bases. Trimming cost V 5 bases and J 4 bases; bases outside gene matches: 10. Germline loops: CDR1 SGHTA, CDR2 FQGNSA. The CDR3 has 17 residues. The CDR3 DNA reads as TGTGCCAGCAGCCGGAACAGGGTAGCGGGAGGCACCGGGGAGCTGTTTTTT. Its translation is CASSRNRVAGGTGELFF.